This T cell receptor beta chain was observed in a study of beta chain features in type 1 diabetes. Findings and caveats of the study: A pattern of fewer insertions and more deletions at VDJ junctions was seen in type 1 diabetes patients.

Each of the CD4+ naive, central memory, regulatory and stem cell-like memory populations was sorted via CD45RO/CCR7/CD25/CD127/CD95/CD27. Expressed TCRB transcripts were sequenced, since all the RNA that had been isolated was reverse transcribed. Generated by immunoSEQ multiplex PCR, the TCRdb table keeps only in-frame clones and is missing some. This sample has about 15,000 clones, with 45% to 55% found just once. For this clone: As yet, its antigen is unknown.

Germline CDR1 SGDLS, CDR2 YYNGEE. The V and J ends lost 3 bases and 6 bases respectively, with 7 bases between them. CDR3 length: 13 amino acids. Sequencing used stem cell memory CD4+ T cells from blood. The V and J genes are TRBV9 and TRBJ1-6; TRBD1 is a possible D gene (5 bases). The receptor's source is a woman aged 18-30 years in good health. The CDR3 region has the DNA TGTGCCAGCAGCGGGGGGGGTAATTCACCCCTCCACTTT. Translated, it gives CASSGGGNSPLHF. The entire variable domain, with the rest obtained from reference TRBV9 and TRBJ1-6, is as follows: DSGVTQTPKHLITATGQRVTLRCSPRSGDLSVYWYQQSLDQGLQFLIQYYNGEERAKGNILERFSAQQFPDLHSELNLSSLELGDSALYFCASSGGGNSPLHFGNGTRLTVT.